This passage covers 9 T cell receptor beta chains from one sample sequenced in a study of cytomegalovirus exposure and HLA in healthy donors. PCR amplification relied on 60 Vbeta primers (plus 13 Jbeta primers). The protocol was immunoSEQ multiplex PCR, while the TCRdb copy is restricted to in-frame clones and leaves out a portion. This table holds some 190,000 clones, about 77% found once. Sequencing was carried out using PBMCs. These receptors all stem from a man aged 30-40 years in good health and CMV-seropositive.

In the case of this clone: The same CDR3 can be traced to other DNA sequences in this sample. The V and J genes are TRBV18 and TRBJ2-7; D remains ambiguous. Germline CDR1 and CDR2: KGHSH and LQKENI. Between the trimmed V and J ends, which lost 3 bases and 0 bases, there was a span of 3 bases. The CDR3 loop spans 12 amino acids. The CDR3 nucleotides read TGTGCCAGCTCACCCAGCTCCTACGAGCAGTACTTC. It yields the protein CASSPSSYEQYF.

A single count supports this clone. The chain combines TRBV6-5 with TRBJ2-7, with 7 nucleotides matching TRBD1. V lost 3 bases and J lost 3; bases outside the gene matches: 11. Germline-derived CDR1 and CDR2 are MNHEY and SVGAGI. This CDR3 spans 16 amino acids. The DNA for the CDR3 is TGTGCCAGCAGTTATCGGACAGGCTTTTGGGGCTACGAGCAGTACTTC. Protein: CASSYRTGFWGYEQYF.

This chain connects TRBV9 to TRBJ2-2, with 9 bases aligning to TRBD1. With 0 bases clipped from V and 3 bases from J, the junction kept 12 bases outside the gene matches. This CDR3 spans 19 amino acids. The V gene's germline CDR1 is SGDLS and CDR2 YYNGEE. The CDR3 loop is CASSVADVNRGRYTGELFF. The CDR3 region has the DNA TGTGCCAGCAGCGTAGCCGACGTCAACAGGGGGCGATACACCGGGGAGCTGTTTTTT.

This clone has only a few counts. The CDR3 here is CASAGSVHEQYF. DNA for the CDR3: TGTGCCAGCGCCGGGAGCGTCCACGAGCAGTACTTC. This chain uses TRBV6-6 with TRBJ2-7; possible D gene TRBD2, 6 bases. Germline loops: CDR1 MNHNY, CDR2 SVGAGI (reference sequence). V shed 8 bases and J shed 5 bases, with 13 bases lying between them. This CDR3 region has 12 residues.

The J gene is TRBJ2-7, the V gene TRBV6-1; 9 positions match TRBD1. Germline CDR1 MNHNS, CDR2 SASEGT. The V and J ends lost 11 bases and 5 bases, in that order; junction bases with no gene match: 10. There are 13 residues in the CDR3. In DNA form, the CDR3 reads TGTGCCTGCCGGGACAGGGTCTGGAACGAGCAGTACTTC. It yields the protein CACRDRVWNEQYF.

The V call is TRBV15, the J call TRBJ2-5; a possible D gene is TRBD2 (6 bases). The tail of the sequence fits TRBJ2-7 better, so the J call may be wrong. CDR3 size: 15 residues. Looked up from germline, CDR1 is LNHNV and CDR2 is YYDKDF (reference sequence). CDR3 bases: TGTGCCACCAGCAGTGGGACTCGTACCCTATACGAGCAGTACTTC. Residues: CATSSGTRTLYEQYF.

This clone has only one observation. The chain is built from TRBV28 and TRBJ1-5; D might be TRBD1 (6 bases). Germline CDR1 and CDR2: MDHEN and SYDVKM. Trimming left V 7 bases short and J 1 base short, with 20 bases between. This CDR3 is built from 17 residues. The CDR3 region has the DNA TGTGCCAGCACCGAGGGGTCTGGACAGTGGAGCAATCAGCCCCAGCATTTT. Its translation: CASTEGSGQWSNQPQHF.

The chain employs TRBV4-2 and TRBJ2-2; a possible D gene is TRBD1 (5 bases). Germline CDR1 is LGHNA and CDR2 is YNFKEQ. V was pared by 0 bases and J by 5 bases, with 10 bases between. There are 15 residues in the CDR3. CDR3 bases: TGTGCCAGCAGCCAAGACAGGGCTGGGACCGGGGAGCTGTTTTTT. This gives the protein CASSQDRAGTGELFF.

This clone was picked up a small number of times. The chain employs TRBV28 and TRBJ2-3; the match to TRBD2 covers 7 bases. Germline CDR1 reads MDHEN; CDR2 reads SYDVKM. CDR3 length: 16 amino acids. Germline trimming cut 3 bases from V and 2 bases from J; bases unmatched to any gene: 8. Written as DNA, the CDR3 is TGTGCCAGCAGTTTGGGGCCGGGAGGACCCACAGATACGCAGTATTTT. It encodes CASSLGPGGPTDTQYF.